The T cell receptor (beta chain) under discussion was sequenced for a study of T cells in Graves' hyperthyroidism and ophthalmopathy (dated by TCRdb to the late 2010s). With respect to the entire study: Peripheral blood was collected at initial diagnosis, before any treatment. A discovery cohort of about a hundred patients, 43 with Graves' ophthalmopathy and about 60 with stable Graves' hyperthyroidism, was used to find distinguishing TCR V-J signatures. Prospective prediction of ophthalmopathy was tested in an independent validation cohort consisting of about 19 hyperthyroidism patients and about 17 patients who later progressed to ophthalmopathy. The 100 discovery patients were randomly split 7:3 into training and test sets. Thyroid tissue and blood T-cell repertoires from six Graves' hyperthyroidism patients were also compared in the study. Following sampling, methimazole starting at 30 mg daily was given to hyperthyroidism patients, and high-dose intravenous methylprednisolone was given to ophthalmopathy patients. TCR Vbeta CDR3 sequencing of 140 or so peripheral blood samples (around 45 ophthalmopathy, approximately 80 hyperthyroidism and approximately 17 progressor patients) is reported in the paper.

This clonotype was counted at least ten times. Its antigen remains undetermined. No much larger clone exists at a distance of one base, and base qualities are not known. Summary of the overall study and its limitations: No statistical method was used to set the sample size in advance, and investigators knew the group allocation. Ophthalmopathy was separated from stable hyperthyroidism by a 13 V-J signature model, with just over 85% sensitivity and 81% to 82% specificity obtained in cross-validation and 80%/75% obtained in testing. Blood samples also contained most of the expanded thyroid clonotypes (frequency above 0.001), which suggests that blood repertoires may reflect thyroid immune responses. In validation, progression to ophthalmopathy was predicted by the model with approximately 67% sensitivity and under 85% specificity, a median of around 6.5 months before onset.

The TCR beta CDR3 regions were amplified from RNA transcripts. The first round of RT-PCR for the TCR CDR3 was performed with the HTBI primer set and the Qiagen OneStep RT-PCR kit. Libraries were constructed in a second round of multiplex PCR, after which size selection and purification were carried out. The libraries were sequenced on an Illumina HiSeq2000 using paired-end 100 bp reads. The paper's processing steps were these. SOAPnuke was used to process the raw data, removing reads that contained adapters or uncalled bases, had a mean Phred below 15, or lacked an exact match to the constant primer or identifier. High-quality paired reads were merged with COPE v1.2.5, and unique nucleotide sequences were defined as clonotypes. MiTCR v1.1 was used to align the clonotypes against IMGT TRBV, TRBD and TRBJ reference segments. Analysis was restricted to V-J combinations with a frequency above 0.0001, which covered 98% to 99.2% of repertoires. The TCS score was defined as F50 (clonal expansion) divided by E x V (chaos), with BLOSUM62-based TCRdist calculated between CDR3 peptides within each V-J. Welch's t-statistics and random forest reduced roughly 500 V-J features to about 13, which were used in a naive Bayes classifier (R e1071). The public reads were reprocessed in TCRdb via fastp at Q25 and MiXCR, keeping in-frame beta chains. Each record represents a unique CDR3 protein, reported with the most common genes and DNA among its rows. The V and J calls reflect TCRdb's pipeline rather than the authors' work. The sample table lists roughly 400,000 distinct CDR3 sequences, around an eighth of them with a count of one. 25% to 30% of the sample is in the top ten clones.

In the ophthalmopathy patients, disease was moderately to severely active, with a Clinical Activity Score of 3 or more, a NOSPECS grade of 4 or more, and a duration of less than 3 months. The study excluded patients with uncontrolled infections, other autoimmune diseases, pregnancy or lactation. Diagnoses were established on the basis of clinical symptoms, serum thyroxine and TRAb, thyroid ultrasound, and orbital computed tomography. Ficoll-Paque density gradient centrifugation was used to isolate PBMCs from about 10 ml of fresh peripheral blood. Total RNA was extracted with Trizol reagent, and quality was checked on an Agilent 2100 Bioanalyzer. Trimming takes 2 bases from V and 6 bases from J, and the germline ends sit 7 bases apart. CDR1 is given as SNHLY and CDR2 as FYNNEI, both from the germline V gene. The CDR3, cysteine through phenylalanine, is 12 amino acids long. Only the CDR3 DNA is retained, 36 bases long and in frame from the first base.

Material for sequencing was blood. The clonotype originates from a man aged 50 or older with Graves' ophthalmopathy. The chain employs TRBV2 and TRBJ2-5, with no confident D gene call. CDR3 protein: CASSEKLKTQYF. The base sequence is TGTGCCAGCAGTGAAAAACTAAAGACCCAGTACTTC.